Shown below are 30 T cell receptor beta chains from a single sample sequenced in a study of glioma-infiltrating T cells after dendritic cell vaccination. Some clones are missing from TCRdb's copy, which holds only in-frame ones; the method was immunoSEQ multiplex PCR. The sample carries about 95,000 clones, 70% to 90% recorded once. Sequencing used blood, obtained before dendritic cell vaccination. Source of these receptors: a human donor with glioblastoma.

V gene TRBV5-1 combines with J gene TRBJ2-1; 11 bases agree with TRBD2. After removal of 2 bases from V and 3 bases from J, the junction contained 1 base not matched to a gene. The CDR3 length is 15 residues. Germline V lookup: CDR1 SGHRS, CDR2 YFSETQ. The CDR3 spells CASSFGTSGYNEQFF. The CDR3 nucleotides are TGCGCCAGCAGCTTCGGGACTAGCGGCTACAATGAGCAGTTCTTC. Based on the CDR3 plus reference TRBV5-1 and TRBJ2-1, the full variable domain is KAGVTQTPRYLIKTRGQQVTLSCSPISGHRSVSWYQQTPGQGLQFLFEYFSETQRNKGNFPGRFSGRQFSNSRSEMNVSTLELGDSALYLCASSFGTSGYNEQFFGPGTRLTVL.

The chain employs TRBV9 and TRBJ2-3, with a possible D match to TRBD2 (6 bases). This CDR3 spans 14 amino acids. Between the trimmed V and J ends, which lost 0 bases and 5 bases, there was a span of 10 bases. CDR1 and CDR2 (germline): SGDLS, YYNGEE. The CDR3 sequence: CASSVGPGGDTQYF. As DNA, the CDR3 is TGTGCCAGCAGCGTAGGCCCCGGGGGAGATACGCAGTATTTT.

DNA for the CDR3: TGTGCCAGCAGCCTCGGAGGTCCGGCAACGTTACTCGGGGAGCTGTTTTTT. This codes for CASSLGGPATLLGELFF. The chain joins TRBV5-4 to TRBJ2-2, with D perhaps matching TRBD2 (5 bases). CDR1 is SGHNT, CDR2 YYREEE, per germline (reference sequence). This CDR3 contains 17 residues. The germline V and J ends were trimmed by 4 bases and 7 bases, with 23 bases remaining between them.

The chain uses TRBV10-3 and TRBJ2-3; TRBD2 matches at 11 bases. This CDR3 comprises 15 residues. V dropped 4 bases and J dropped 6; count of bases not matched to a gene: 6. Per the germline V gene, CDR1 is ENHRY and CDR2 is SYGVKD. CDR3 DNA sequence: TGTGCCATCAGTGGCGATAGCGGGAGGGCGGATACGCAGTATTTT. Protein product: CAISGDSGRADTQYF.

This clone was observed a few times. This sequence joins TRBV15 and TRBJ2-1; 10 nucleotides agree with TRBD1. With V trimmed by 5 bases and J by 5 bases, 3 bases remained unmatched. CDR1 and CDR2 from the germline V gene are LNHNV and YYDKDF (reference sequence). The CDR3 has 14 amino acids. The CDR3 DNA follows: TGTGCCACCAGCTTGGGACAGGGGAACAATGAGCAGTTCTTC. It is translated as CATSLGQGNNEQFF.

This clone has just one count. The chain employs TRBV25-1 and TRBJ1-2; no clear D. CDR1 is MGHDK and CDR2 is SYGVNS in the germline V gene. Trimming took off 3 bases at V and 4 bases at J, with 12 bases between the two ends. The CDR3 length is 14 residues. As DNA, the CDR3 is TGTGCCAGCAGTGACGAAGTTAGCGTCTATGGCTACACCTTC. Its translation: CASSDEVSVYGYTF.

The chain is built from TRBV7-9 and TRBJ2-1, with 15 bases matching TRBD2. Germline CDR1 SEHNR, CDR2 FQNEAQ (reference sequence). V lost 5 bases to trimming and J lost 6 bases; unmatched junction nucleotides: 2. The CDR3 loop spans 15 amino acids. The CDR3 reads CASSPGLAGGNEQFF. For the CDR3, the DNA is TGTGCCAGCAGCCCGGGACTAGCGGGAGGCAATGAGCAGTTCTTC. Full variable domain (rest looked up from reference TRBV7-9 and TRBJ2-1): DTGVSQNPRHKITKRGQNVTFRCDPISEHNRLYWYRQTLGQGPEFLTYFQNEAQLEKSRLLSDRFSAERPKGSFSTLEIQRTEQGDSAMYLCASSPGLAGGNEQFFGPGTRLTVL.

The chain couples TRBV28 to TRBJ2-1; D is uncertain. V gave up 1 base and J gave up 8 bases, with 3 bases separating them. Germline V gene data show CDR1 as MDHEN and CDR2 as SYDVKM. This CDR3 spans 11 amino acids. CDR3 protein: CASSLFYEQFF. CDR3 bases: TGTGCCAGCAGTTTATTCTATGAGCAGTTCTTC.

The rearrangement links TRBV15 to TRBJ2-2, with no clear D. The V gene lost 1 base and the J gene lost 4 bases, with 19 bases spanning the gap. CDR3 length: 18 amino acids. CDR1 is LNHNV, CDR2 YYDKDF, per germline (reference sequence). The CDR3 spells CATSRVKPIKRGTGELFF. In nucleotides, the CDR3 is TGTGCCACCAGCAGAGTAAAACCTATCAAGCGAGGCACCGGGGAGCTGTTTTTT.

This chain uses TRBV4-2 with TRBJ2-7; 9 nucleotides agree with TRBD1. Germline V CDR1 and CDR2: LGHNA, YNFKEQ. CDR3 length: 16 amino acids. V dropped 0 bases and J dropped 2; count of bases not matched to a gene: 5. CDR3 sequence (DNA): TGTGCCAGCAGCCAAGACGGGACAGGGAGTCCCTACGAGCAGTACTTC. Its protein product is CASSQDGTGSPYEQYF.

This clone was seen once. The chain uses TRBV5-4 and TRBJ2-7; 9 bases are a match to TRBD1. With 2 bases clipped from V and 6 bases from J, the junction kept 9 bases outside the gene matches. Germline values: CDR1 SGHNT, CDR2 YYREEE (reference sequence). CDR3 size: 15 residues. The CDR3 loop is CASSFLGQGVAEQYF. The CDR3 coding sequence is TGTGCCAGCAGCTTCCTGGGACAGGGCGTCGCCGAGCAGTACTTC.

The CDR3 loop reads CASSRHTDSSYEQYF. The CDR3 DNA reads as TGTGCCAGTAGTCGACATACCGATAGCTCCTACGAGCAGTACTTC. V is TRBV19 and J is TRBJ2-7; D remains unclear. V lost 5 bases and J 0 bases, leaving 14 bases between the germline ends. The CDR3 loop spans 15 amino acids. CDR1 and CDR2 (germline): LNHDA, SQIVND (reference sequence).

The chain employs TRBV19 and TRBJ2-2, with TRBD1 matching 8 bases. The CDR3 extends over 16 amino acids. CDR1 LNHDA and CDR2 SQIVND come from the germline V gene (reference sequence). V lost 4 bases, J lost 2 bases, and 6 bases stayed unmatched. The DNA for the CDR3 is TGTGCCAGTAGTACTGGGACAGGCTATAACACCGGGGAGCTGTTTTTT. This codes for CASSTGTGYNTGELFF.

The J gene is TRBJ2-6, the V gene TRBV18, with D unclear. There are 13 residues in the CDR3. With 3 bases removed from V and 3 bases from J, the gap between germline ends came to 3 bases. Germline-derived CDR1 and CDR2 are KGHSH and LQKENI. The CDR3 DNA follows: TGTGCCAGCTCACCCGGTGGGGCCAACGTCCTGACTTTC. Its translation is CASSPGGANVLTF.

The table lists this clone with a few counts. CDR3 in amino acids: CASSLAASGSYNEQFF. The CDR3 nucleotides are TGTGCCAGCAGCTTAGCGGCTAGCGGCTCCTACAATGAGCAGTTCTTC. The chain couples TRBV7-7 to TRBJ2-1; 7 bases are a match to TRBD2. Trimming removed 0 bases from V and 0 bases from J; junction bases left unmatched: 2. Looked up from germline, CDR1 is SSHAT and CDR2 is FNYEAQ (reference sequence). CDR3 size: 16 residues.

As to this clone: Germline and junction disagree at one end, which may indicate a read error. Other DNA sequences in this specimen translate into the identical CDR3. The chain uses TRBV7-2 and TRBJ1-2; D is undetermined. Germline V lookup: CDR1 SGHTA, CDR2 FQGNSA. The CDR3 runs to 15 residues. The CDR3 spells CASSFSGMGNYGYTF. The CDR3 DNA sequence: TGTGCCAGCAGCTTCAGCGGTATGGGGAACTACGGCTACACCTTC.

The CDR3 sequence is CASSPGQTTDTQYF. The CDR3 DNA reads as TGCGCCAGCAGCCCAGGACAGACCACAGATACGCAGTATTTT. The rearrangement links TRBV5-1 to TRBJ2-3; a weak D match, TRBD1 (6 bases). Germline CDR1 and CDR2: SGHRS and YFSETQ. This CDR3 comprises 14 residues. Deletions cut 4 bases from V and 2 bases from J, with 11 bases between.

Turning to this clone: The junction departs from germline at one end; a sequencing error may be responsible. The chain has TRBV7-9 and TRBJ1-2, with D possibly matching TRBD1 (5 bases). Per the germline V gene, CDR1 is SEHNR and CDR2 is FQNEAQ (reference sequence). This CDR3 spans 15 amino acids. In nucleotides, the CDR3 is TGTACCAGCAGCTTATCCTCAGGGTGGAGCTATGGCTACACCTTC. The encoded protein is CTSSLSSGWSYGYTF.

The rearrangement uses TRBV7-2 and TRBJ2-7; 7 nucleotides agree with TRBD2. V gave up 1 base and J gave up 1 base; unmatched junction bases: 4. Germline CDR1 is SGHTA and CDR2 is FQGNSA. CDR3 length: 15 residues. The CDR3 DNA reads as TGTGCCAGCAGCTTAGGGGGGGGAATGTCCTACGAGCAGTACTTC. It codes for CASSLGGGMSYEQYF.

This chain joins TRBV9 and TRBJ1-3, with 8 bases matching TRBD1. The CDR3 contains 15 residues. Germline loops: CDR1 SGDLS, CDR2 YYNGEE. V was clipped by 3 bases and J by 2 bases; unmatched bases: 4. The CDR3 loop reads CASSGPTGAGNTIYF. Here the CDR3 DNA reads TGTGCCAGCAGCGGCCCGACAGGGGCTGGAAACACCATATATTTT.

The chain is built from TRBV12-5 and TRBJ1-1, with D tentatively TRBD1 (6 bases). Between the trimmed V and J ends, which lost 5 bases and 11 bases, there was a span of 24 bases. In germline, CDR1 is LGHNT, CDR2 FRNRAP. The CDR3 contains 15 residues. The CDR3 spells CASGPSGPGTLRAFF. In nucleotides, the CDR3 is TGTGCTAGTGGTCCATCAGGGCCTGGGACACTGAGGGCTTTCTTT.

This chain joins TRBV6-5 and TRBJ2-3; D is unclear. Germline lookup yields CDR1 MNHEY and CDR2 SVGAGI. V lost 6 bases to trimming and J lost 1 base, with 11 bases between them. The CDR3 has 14 residues. CDR3 nucleotide sequence: TGTGCCAGCAGACCCCTTCGGGGCACAGATACGCAGTATTTT. Translated: CASRPLRGTDTQYF.

This chain joins TRBV5-1 and TRBJ1-1; TRBD1 matches 9 bases. There are 13 residues in the CDR3. Germline trimming cut 0 bases from V and 10 bases from J; bases unmatched to any gene: 4. Per the germline V gene, CDR1 is SGHRS and CDR2 is YFSETQ. The CDR3 is CASSLEGTGRAFF. CDR3 DNA sequence: TGCGCCAGCAGCTTGGAGGGGACAGGGAGAGCTTTCTTT.

This clone appeared a few times. J is TRBJ2-5 and V is TRBV15, with 10 bases fitting TRBD2. Germline CDR1 is LNHNV and CDR2 is YYDKDF (reference sequence). Trimming at V came to 3 bases and at J to 2 bases, leaving 6 bases not matched to a gene. This CDR3 spans 16 amino acids. Written as DNA, the CDR3 is TGTGCCACCAGCAGGGATCTAGCGGGAGCACAAGAGACCCAGTACTTC. Translated: CATSRDLAGAQETQYF.

This rearrangement joins TRBV4-2 to TRBJ1-1, with a tentative D call TRBD1 (5 bases). V was shortened by 0 bases and J by 0 bases, with 14 bases between the two germline ends. Germline CDR1 is LGHNA and CDR2 is YNFKEQ. The CDR3 totals 17 residues. The CDR3 reads CASSQDPDNSLNTEAFF. The CDR3 region has the DNA TGTGCCAGCAGCCAAGATCCGGACAATAGCCTGAACACTGAAGCTTTCTTT.

CDR3: CASNSGTQYF. The CDR3 bases are TGTGCCAGCAACAGTGGTACGCAGTATTTT. The chain carries TRBV6-5 and TRBJ2-3; D gene ambiguous. The CDR3 is made up of 10 amino acids. V was cut by 7 bases and J by 8 bases, with 7 bases left in between. Germline-derived CDR1 and CDR2 are MNHEY and SVGAGI.

The chain has TRBV9 and TRBJ2-7, with a possible D match to TRBD2 (5 bases). Germline assignment: CDR1 SGDLS and CDR2 YYNGEE. V was cut by 0 bases and J by 7 bases, with 14 bases left in between. This CDR3 region has 14 residues. The CDR3 protein is CASSVGGVAREQYF. The CDR3 region has the DNA TGTGCCAGCAGCGTAGGTGGGGTAGCGAGGGAGCAGTACTTC.

This sequence joins TRBV20-1 and TRBJ2-7; 7 bases are a match to TRBD1. J was trimmed by 4 bases and V by 5 bases; bases with no gene match: 2. Germline V CDR1 and CDR2: DFQATT, SNEGSKA (reference sequence). The length of the CDR3 is 11 residues. CDR3 sequence: CSARQGYEQYF. CDR3 in DNA: TGCAGTGCTCGACAGGGTTACGAGCAGTACTTC.

This clone was detected only once. V is TRBV30 and J is TRBJ1-2, with D possibly being TRBD1 (5 bases). This CDR3 spans 13 amino acids. Deletions cut 3 bases from V and 2 bases from J, with 10 bases between. Germline CDR1 reads GTSNPN; CDR2 reads SVGIG (reference sequence). The CDR3 DNA reads TGTGCCTGGAGGCTAAGGGGAAACTATGGCTACACCTTC. This codes for CAWRLRGNYGYTF.

The rearrangement uses TRBV13 and TRBJ1-1; perhaps TRBD1 as D (5 bases). Germline CDR1 and CDR2: PRHDT and FYEKMQ (reference sequence). The CDR3 spans 13 residues. Trimming pared 6 bases from V and 1 base from J, leaving 9 bases between. The CDR3 coding sequence is TGTGCCAGCAGTTCAGACAGGAACACTGAAGCTTTCTTT. Its translation: CASSSDRNTEAFF.